One sample yielded the 8 T cell receptor beta chains listed below, sequenced in a study of blood T cells in healthy people across ages. The second PCR ran roughly 7 to 12 cycles with a sample-barcoded 5' primer and J-beta primers. TCRdb independently ran MiXCR on the 5' RACE reads; one entry per CDR3 protein. The table includes roughly 800,000 distinct CDR3 sequences, roughly 64% detected once. The sequencing sample was made of blood. The receptor set was obtained from a young man in good health.

The V call is TRBV6-6, the J call TRBJ2-7; 7 nucleotides agree with TRBD1. The J call may not be correct, given that the DNA end is closer to TRBJ2-5. The germline V gene encodes CDR1 MNHNY and CDR2 SVGAGI (reference sequence). The CDR3 runs 13 residues. The CDR3 spells CASQTGKGETQYF. For the CDR3, the DNA is TGTGCCAGCCAGACAGGGAAGGGAGAGACCCAGTACTTC.

V usage is TRBV28 and J usage is TRBJ2-7, with D perhaps TRBD2 (5 bases). Germline V lookup: CDR1 MDHEN, CDR2 SYDVKM. The CDR3 sequence is 14 residues long. Trimming pared 6 bases from V and 2 bases from J, leaving 14 bases between. In DNA form, the CDR3 reads TGTGCCAGCAGGGAGGCACCCCTAACCTACGAGCAGTACTTC. It codes for CASREAPLTYEQYF.

The chain combines TRBV5-8 with TRBJ1-2; no clear D. Trimming removed 1 base at V and 3 bases at J, with 7 bases between. Germline CDR1 is SGHTS and CDR2 is YDEGEE. CDR3 length: 13 residues. CDR3 loop: CASSLHQDYGYTF. CDR3 nucleotide sequence: TGTGCCAGCAGCTTGCACCAGGACTATGGCTACACCTTC. Filled out from reference TRBV5-8 and TRBJ1-2, the complete variable domain reads EAGVTQSPTHLIKTRGQQATLRCSPISGHTSVYWYQQALGLGLQFLLWYDEGEERNRGNFPPRFSGRQFPNYSSELNVNALELEDSALYLCASSLHQDYGYTFGSGTRLTVV.

This chain joins TRBV20-1 and TRBJ2-4; 7 bases align to TRBD2. Near its end, the DNA agrees better with TRBJ2-7, so the J call may be wrong. CDR1 is DFQATT, CDR2 SNEGSKA, per germline (reference sequence). This CDR3 region has 15 residues. The CDR3 is CSAIPLGEGRGEQYF. In DNA, the CDR3 is TGCAGTGCTATTCCCCTAGGGGAGGGCCGAGGCGAGCAGTACTTC.

This rearrangement joins TRBV12-3 or TRBV12-4 to TRBJ1-2; no reliable D call. The CDR3 sequence is 14 residues long. The ends were cut back, 3 bases at V and 7 bases at J, with 15 bases in the middle. CDR3 in DNA: TGTGCCAGCAGTTTGGGCATCCGAAGCGGTGGCTACACCTTC. It codes for CASSLGIRSGGYTF.

This clonotype appeared a few times. The chain links TRBV20-1 to TRBJ1-5, with unresolved D. V lost 7 bases, J lost 2 bases, and 15 bases lay in between. Germline-derived CDR1 and CDR2 are DFQATT and SNEGSKA (reference sequence). This CDR3 is 14 amino acids long. CDR3 sequence reads: CSVIGSGGNQPQHF. DNA for the CDR3: TGCAGTGTCATCGGTTCTGGGGGCAATCAGCCCCAGCATTTT.

The gene calls are TRBV20-1 and TRBJ2-3, with D possibly being TRBD1 (5 bases). Germline V gene sequence: CDR1 DFQATT, CDR2 SNEGSKA (reference sequence). V was trimmed by 5 bases and J by 0 bases, leaving 9 bases between them. CDR3 length: 13 residues. The CDR3 protein is CSAPKGSTDTQYF. CDR3 DNA sequence: TGCAGTGCTCCGAAGGGGAGCACAGATACGCAGTATTTT.

This clonotype occurred many times. The chain links TRBV12-3 or TRBV12-4 to TRBJ2-5; 7 nucleotides agree with TRBD2. The CDR3 covers 12 residues. After removal of 3 bases from V and 7 bases from J, the junction contained 2 bases not matched to a gene. CDR3 nucleotide sequence: TGTGCCAGCAGTTTCCCGGGAGGGACCCAGTACTTC. Its translation: CASSFPGGTQYF.